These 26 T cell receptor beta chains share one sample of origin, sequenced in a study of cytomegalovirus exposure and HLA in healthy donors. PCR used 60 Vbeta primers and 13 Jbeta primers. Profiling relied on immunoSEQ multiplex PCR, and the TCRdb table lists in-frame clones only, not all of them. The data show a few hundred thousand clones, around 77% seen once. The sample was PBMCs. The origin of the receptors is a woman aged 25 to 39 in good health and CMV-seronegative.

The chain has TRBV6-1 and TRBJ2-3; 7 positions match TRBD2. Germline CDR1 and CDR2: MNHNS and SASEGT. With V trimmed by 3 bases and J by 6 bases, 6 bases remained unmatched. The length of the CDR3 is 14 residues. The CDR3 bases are TGTGCCAGCAGTGAGCTAGCGGAAATTGATACGCAGTATTTT. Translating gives CASSELAEIDTQYF.

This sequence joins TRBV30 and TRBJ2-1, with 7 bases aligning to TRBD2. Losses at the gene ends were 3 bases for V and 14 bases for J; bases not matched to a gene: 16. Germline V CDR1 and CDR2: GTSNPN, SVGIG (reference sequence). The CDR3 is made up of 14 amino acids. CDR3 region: CAWRASGTTRWEFF. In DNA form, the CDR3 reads TGTGCCTGGAGGGCTAGCGGAACCACAAGGTGGGAGTTCTTC.

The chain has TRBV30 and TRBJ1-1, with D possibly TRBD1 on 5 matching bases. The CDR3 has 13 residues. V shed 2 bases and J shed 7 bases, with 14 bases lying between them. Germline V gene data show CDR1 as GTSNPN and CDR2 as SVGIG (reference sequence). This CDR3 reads CAWSSPGRGEAFF. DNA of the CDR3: TGTGCCTGGAGTTCGCCAGGTAGGGGTGAAGCTTTCTTT.

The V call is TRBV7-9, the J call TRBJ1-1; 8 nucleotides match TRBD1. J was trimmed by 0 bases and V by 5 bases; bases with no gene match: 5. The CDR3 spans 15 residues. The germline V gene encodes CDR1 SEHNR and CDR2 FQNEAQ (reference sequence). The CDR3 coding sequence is TGTGCCAGCAGCCTGATACAGGGGGTGAACACTGAAGCTTTCTTT. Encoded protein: CASSLIQGVNTEAFF.

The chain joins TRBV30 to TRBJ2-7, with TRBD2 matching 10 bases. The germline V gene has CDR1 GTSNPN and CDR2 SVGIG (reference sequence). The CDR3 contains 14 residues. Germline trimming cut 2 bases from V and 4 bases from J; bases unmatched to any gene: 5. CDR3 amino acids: CAWSRGTSEYEQYF. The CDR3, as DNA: TGTGCCTGGAGTCGCGGGACTAGCGAGTACGAGCAGTACTTC.

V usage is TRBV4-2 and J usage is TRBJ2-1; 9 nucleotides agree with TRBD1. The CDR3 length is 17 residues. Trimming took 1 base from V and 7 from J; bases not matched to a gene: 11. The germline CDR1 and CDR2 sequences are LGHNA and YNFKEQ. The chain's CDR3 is CASSQGNRDREGNEQFF. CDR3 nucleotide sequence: TGTGCCAGCAGCCAAGGCAACCGGGACAGGGAGGGGAATGAGCAGTTCTTC.

CDR3 residues: CASSLAGAYEQYF. CDR3 in DNA: TGTGCCAGCAGTCTAGCCGGCGCATACGAGCAGTACTTC. The V and J genes are TRBV6-5 and TRBJ2-7, with a weak D call TRBD2 (5 bases). Trimming took 5 bases from V and 4 from J, leaving 12 bases between them. This CDR3 has 13 residues. Germline V lookup: CDR1 MNHEY, CDR2 SVGAGI.

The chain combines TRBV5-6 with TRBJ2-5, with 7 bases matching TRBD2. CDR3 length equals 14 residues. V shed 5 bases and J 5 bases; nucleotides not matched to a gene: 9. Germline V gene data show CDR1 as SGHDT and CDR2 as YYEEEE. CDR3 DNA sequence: TGTGCCAGCAGTTGGAGCGGGGAGTCGGAGACCCAGTACTTC. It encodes CASSWSGESETQYF.

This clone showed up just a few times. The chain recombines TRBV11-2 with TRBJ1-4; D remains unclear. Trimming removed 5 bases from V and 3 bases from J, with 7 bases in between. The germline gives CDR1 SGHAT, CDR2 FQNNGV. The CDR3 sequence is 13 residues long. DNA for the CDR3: TGTGCCAGCAGCGTCACTCCTAATGAAAAACTGTTTTTT. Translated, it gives CASSVTPNEKLFF.

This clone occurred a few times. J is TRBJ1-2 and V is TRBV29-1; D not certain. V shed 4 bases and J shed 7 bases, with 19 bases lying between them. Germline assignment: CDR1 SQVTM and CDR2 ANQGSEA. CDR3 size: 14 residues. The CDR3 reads CSVVIGLGRGGYTF. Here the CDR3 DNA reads TGCAGCGTTGTAATCGGGTTGGGTCGGGGTGGCTACACCTTC.

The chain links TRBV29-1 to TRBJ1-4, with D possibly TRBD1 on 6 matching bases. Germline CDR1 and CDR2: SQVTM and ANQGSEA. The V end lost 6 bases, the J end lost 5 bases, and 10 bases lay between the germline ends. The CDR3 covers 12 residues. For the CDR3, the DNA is TGCAGCGTCGGACAGATAAATGAAAAACTGTTTTTT. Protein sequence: CSVGQINEKLFF.

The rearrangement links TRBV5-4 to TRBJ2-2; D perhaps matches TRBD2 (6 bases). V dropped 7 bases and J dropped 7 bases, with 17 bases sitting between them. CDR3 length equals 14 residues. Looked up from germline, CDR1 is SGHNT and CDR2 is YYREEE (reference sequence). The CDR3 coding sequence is TGTGCCAGCGGTCCGACTAGTTGGAACGGGGAGCTGTTTTTT. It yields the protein CASGPTSWNGELFF.

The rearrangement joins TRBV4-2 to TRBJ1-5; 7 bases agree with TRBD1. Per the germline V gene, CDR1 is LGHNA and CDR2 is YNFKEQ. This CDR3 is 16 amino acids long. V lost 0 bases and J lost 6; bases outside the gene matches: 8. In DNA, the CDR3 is TGTGCCAGCAGCCAAGATCTTAGACAGGGTGCTCAGCCCCAGCATTTT. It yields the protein CASSQDLRQGAQPQHF.

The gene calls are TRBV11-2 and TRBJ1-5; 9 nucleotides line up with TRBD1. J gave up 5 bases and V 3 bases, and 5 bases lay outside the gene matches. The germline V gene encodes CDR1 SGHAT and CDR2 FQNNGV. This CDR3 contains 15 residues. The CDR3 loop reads CASSLDRGADQPQHF. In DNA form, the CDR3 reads TGTGCCAGCAGCTTGGACAGGGGAGCAGATCAGCCCCAGCATTTT.

The CDR3 DNA is TGTGCCAGCAGCTTAGCTGCGGGAGCCCCCAATGAGCAGTTCTTC. It specifies CASSLAAGAPNEQFF. The chain joins TRBV7-9 to TRBJ2-1; 7 nucleotides align to TRBD2. J gave up 6 bases and V 0 bases, and 5 bases lay outside the gene matches. CDR1 is SEHNR and CDR2 is FQNEAQ in the germline V gene (reference sequence). This CDR3 is 15 amino acids long.

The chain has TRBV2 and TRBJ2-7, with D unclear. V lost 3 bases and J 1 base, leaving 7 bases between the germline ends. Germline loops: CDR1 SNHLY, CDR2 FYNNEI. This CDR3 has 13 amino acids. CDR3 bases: TGTGCCAGCAGTGATAACAAGTCCTACGAGCAGTACTTC. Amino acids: CASSDNKSYEQYF.

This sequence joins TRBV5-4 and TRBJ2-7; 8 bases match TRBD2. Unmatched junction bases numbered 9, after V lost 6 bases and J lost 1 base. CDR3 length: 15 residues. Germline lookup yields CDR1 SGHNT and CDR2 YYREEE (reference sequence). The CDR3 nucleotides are TGTGCCAGCAAGGGTAGGAGCGGGAGTTCCTACGAGCAGTACTTC. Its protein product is CASKGRSGSSYEQYF.

The CDR3 region is CASSRDNRDAQYF. CDR3 coding DNA: TGCGCCAGCAGCCGGGACAACCGGGACGCGCAGTATTTT. The chain carries TRBV5-1 and TRBJ2-3; perhaps TRBD1 as D (6 bases). CDR1 and CDR2 from the germline V gene are SGHRS and YFSETQ. This CDR3 has 13 residues. Trimming cost V 4 bases and J 10 bases, with 16 bases left between them.

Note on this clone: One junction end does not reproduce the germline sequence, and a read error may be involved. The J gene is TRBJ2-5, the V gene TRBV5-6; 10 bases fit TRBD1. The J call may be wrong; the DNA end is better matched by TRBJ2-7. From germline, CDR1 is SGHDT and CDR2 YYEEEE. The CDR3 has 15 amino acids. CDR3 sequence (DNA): TGTGCCAGCACCGTATTGACAGGGGGCTCCAACGAGCAGTACTTC. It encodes CASTVLTGGSNEQYF.

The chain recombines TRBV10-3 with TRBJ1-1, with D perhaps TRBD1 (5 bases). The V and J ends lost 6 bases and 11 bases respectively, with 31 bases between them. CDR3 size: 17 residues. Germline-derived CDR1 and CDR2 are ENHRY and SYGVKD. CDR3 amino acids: CAISSRTEWGEALGAFF. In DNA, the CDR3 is TGTGCCATCAGCTCCCGAACGGAATGGGGCGAGGCGCTGGGTGCTTTCTTT.

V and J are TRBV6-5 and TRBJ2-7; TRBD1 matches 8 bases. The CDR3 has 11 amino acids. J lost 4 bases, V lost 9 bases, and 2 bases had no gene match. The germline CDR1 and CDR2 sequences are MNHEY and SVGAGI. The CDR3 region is CASRQGYEQYF. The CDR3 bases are TGTGCCAGTAGACAGGGGTACGAGCAGTACTTC.

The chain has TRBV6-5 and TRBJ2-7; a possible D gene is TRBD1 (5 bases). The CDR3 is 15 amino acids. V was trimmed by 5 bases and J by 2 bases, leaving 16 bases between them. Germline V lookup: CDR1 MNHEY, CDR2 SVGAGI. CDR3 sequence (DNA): TGTGCCAGCAGTCCAACTCCCGACAGCCCCTACGAGCAGTACTTC. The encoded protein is CASSPTPDSPYEQYF.

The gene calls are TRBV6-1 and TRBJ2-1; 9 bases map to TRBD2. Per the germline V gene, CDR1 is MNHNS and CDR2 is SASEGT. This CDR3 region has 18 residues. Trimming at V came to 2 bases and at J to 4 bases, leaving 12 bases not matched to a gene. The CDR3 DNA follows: TGTGCCAGCAGTGAACGTCTCTCAAGCGGGGGGTCTTACAATGAGCAGTTCTTC. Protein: CASSERLSSGGSYNEQFF.

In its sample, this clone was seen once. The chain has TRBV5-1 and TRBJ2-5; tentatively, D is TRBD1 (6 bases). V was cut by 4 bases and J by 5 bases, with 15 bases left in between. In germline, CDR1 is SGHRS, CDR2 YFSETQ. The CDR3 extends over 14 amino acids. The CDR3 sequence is CASSMGHRGETQYF. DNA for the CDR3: TGCGCCAGCAGCATGGGACACCGTGGGGAGACCCAGTACTTC.

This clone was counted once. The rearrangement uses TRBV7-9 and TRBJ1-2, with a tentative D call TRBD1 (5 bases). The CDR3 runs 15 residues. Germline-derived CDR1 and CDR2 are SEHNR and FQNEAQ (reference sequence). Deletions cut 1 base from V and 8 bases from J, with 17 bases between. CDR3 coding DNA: TGTGCCAGCAGCTTAGTCTCCCAGGGAATAGGGGGCTACACCTTC. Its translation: CASSLVSQGIGGYTF.

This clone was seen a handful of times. The CDR3 nucleotides are TGTGCCAGCAGCCAAGAGGAGTTTTTCGGCGGGGCCAACGTCCTGACTTTC. Its protein product is CASSQEEFFGGANVLTF. The J gene is TRBJ2-6, the V gene TRBV4-2, with no clear D. The germline V gene has CDR1 LGHNA and CDR2 YNFKEQ. V was shortened by 0 bases and J by 4 bases, with 13 bases between the two germline ends. This CDR3 region has 17 residues.